The 21 T cell receptor beta chains below all came from one sample that was sequenced in a study of response to subunit inactivated influenza vaccine. A single record per CDR3 protein comes from TCRdb applying MiXCR to the RT-PCR reads. Here the sample spans almost 600,000 distinct CDR3 sequences, less than 15% being singletons. This specimen was PBMCs from blood, taken roughly 13 days after vaccination. All receptors derive from a man aged 50 to 60 who received an inactivated influenza vaccine.

This clonotype showed up many times. The chain is built from TRBV12-3 or TRBV12-4 and TRBJ2-2; D ambiguous. Trimming removed 3 bases at V and 0 bases at J, with 5 bases between. The CDR3 has 14 amino acids. The CDR3 is CASSLLPNTGELFF. In DNA form, the CDR3 reads TGTGCCAGCAGTTTGTTGCCGAACACCGGGGAGCTGTTTTTT.

This clonotype was detected a few times. This rearrangement joins TRBV5-1 to TRBJ2-1, with D possibly being TRBD2 (5 bases). The CDR3 is 14 amino acids. V lost 0 bases and J 9 bases, leaving 13 bases between the germline ends. The germline CDR1 and CDR2 sequences are SGHRS and YFSETQ. CDR3 loop: CASSLVRGGTEQFF. CDR3 in DNA: TGCGCCAGCAGCTTGGTTCGGGGTGGAACTGAGCAGTTCTTC.

The rearrangement joins TRBV6-4 to TRBJ2-3; the match to TRBD1 covers 9 bases. Per the germline V gene, CDR1 is MRHNA and CDR2 is SNTAGT. This CDR3 spans 15 amino acids. J lost 4 bases, V lost 2 bases, and 4 bases had no gene match. The CDR3 spells CASSDRGQGPDTQYF. CDR3 in DNA: TGTGCCAGCAGTGACCGAGGACAGGGGCCAGATACGCAGTATTTT.

This chain links TRBV23-1 with TRBJ2-2; maybe TRBD1 (6 bases). TRBV23-1 is sorted into the ORF group, with uncertain function. The CDR3 runs to 12 residues. Trimming removed 0 bases from V and 13 bases from J, with 9 bases in between. The CDR3 DNA reads TGCGCCAGCAGTCAATCCGACAGGCTGCTGTTTTTT. This sequence encodes CASSQSDRLLFF.

This clonotype was counted only a few times. This chain links TRBV6-1 with TRBJ2-4, with TRBD1 matching 7 bases. The trim removed 6 bases at V and 4 bases at J, leaving 9 bases unmatched. Germline CDR1 and CDR2: MNHNS and SASEGT. The CDR3 consists of 15 residues. The CDR3 DNA reads TGTGCCAGCAGCTCCAGGACAGGAACAAAAAACATTCAGTACTTC. Protein: CASSSRTGTKNIQYF.

This chain links TRBV6-5 with TRBJ1-1, with no clear D. The CDR3 extends over 12 amino acids. Between the trimmed V and J ends, which lost 4 bases and 6 bases, there was a span of 9 bases. The germline V gene encodes CDR1 MNHEY and CDR2 SVGAGI. CDR3 region: CASSSSTAEAFF. The CDR3 DNA sequence: TGTGCCAGCAGTTCGTCTACCGCTGAAGCTTTCTTT.

V usage is TRBV10-3 and J usage is TRBJ2-6; no clear D. V dropped 2 bases and J dropped 4 bases, with 9 bases sitting between them. The germline gives CDR1 ENHRY, CDR2 SYGVKD. The CDR3 covers 15 residues. Written as DNA, the CDR3 is TGTGCCATCAGTGAGGGTGGAGCGGGGGCCAACGTCCTGACTTTC. Translation gives CAISEGGAGANVLTF.

This clonotype has only a few counts. A much more abundant neighbour one base away suggests this may be a read error. This chain connects TRBV12-3 or TRBV12-4 to TRBJ2-7, with D perhaps given as TRBD1 or TRBD2 (5 bases each). This CDR3 has 14 residues. Trimming shortened V by 0 bases and J by 1 base, and 7 bases separated the two germline ends. DNA of the CDR3: TGTGCCAGCAGTTTAGCGTGGGGGTCCTACGAGCAGTACTTC. It yields the protein CASSLAWGSYEQYF.

This clonotype was detected only a few times. This chain connects TRBV7-3 to TRBJ2-3; 9 nucleotides agree with TRBD2. V lost 5 bases and J lost 5; bases outside the gene matches: 8. This CDR3 is 15 amino acids long. From germline, CDR1 is SGHTA and CDR2 FQGTGA. The CDR3 region has the DNA TGTGCCAGCAGCCCCGGACTAGCGAGTCGAGATACGCAGTATTTT. Its protein product is CASSPGLASRDTQYF.

The chain combines TRBV10-3 with TRBJ2-2; D is undetermined. Trimming left V 2 bases short and J 5 bases short, with 6 bases between. CDR3 length: 13 amino acids. In germline, CDR1 is ENHRY, CDR2 SYGVKD. This CDR3 reads CAISELHTGELFF. In DNA form, the CDR3 reads TGTGCCATCAGTGAGCTACATACCGGGGAGCTGTTTTTT.

The gene calls are TRBV5-5 and TRBJ2-7; D is possibly TRBD2 (5 bases). Germline V lookup: CDR1 SGHKS, CDR2 YYEKEE (reference sequence). There are 14 residues in the CDR3. Deletions cut 5 bases from V and 1 base from J, with 13 bases between. The CDR3 DNA follows: TGTGCCAGCAGGACGACTATGCCATCCTACGAGCAGTACTTC. Amino acids: CASRTTMPSYEQYF.

This chain connects TRBV5-1 to TRBJ2-1, with 11 bases that match TRBD2. CDR1 SGHRS and CDR2 YFSETQ come from the germline V gene. The CDR3 length is 16 residues. J lost 3 bases, V lost 4 bases, and 6 bases had no gene match. In nucleotides, the CDR3 is TGCGCCAGCAGCGGAGTAGCGGGAGGGGGCTACAATGAGCAGTTCTTC. This codes for CASSGVAGGGYNEQFF.

This clonotype has more than one count but fewer than ten. This chain links TRBV3-1 with TRBJ1-2; 7 bases map to TRBD1. V lost 1 base, J lost 8 bases, and 10 bases stayed unmatched. CDR3 length: 15 residues. Looked up from germline, CDR1 is LGHDT and CDR2 is YNNKEL (reference sequence). CDR3 nucleotide sequence: TGTGCCAGCAGCCAAGCTCAGACAGGGCCGAGAGGCTACACCTTC. It yields the protein CASSQAQTGPRGYTF.

This clonotype was seen a handful of times. The rearrangement links TRBV5-1 to TRBJ1-6; D possibly corresponds to TRBD1 (5 bases). The CDR3 has 13 residues. CDR1 SGHRS and CDR2 YFSETQ come from the germline V gene. Trimming stripped 4 bases from V and 10 bases from J, with 12 bases between. The CDR3 DNA reads TGCGCCAGCAGCCTGCATGGGGACTCACCCCTCCACTTT. Protein product: CASSLHGDSPLHF.

This chain connects TRBV7-2 to TRBJ2-2, with 7 positions matching TRBD1. This CDR3 is built from 16 residues. The germline V gene encodes CDR1 SGHTA and CDR2 FQGNSA. After removal of 5 bases from V and 6 bases from J, the junction contained 12 bases not matched to a gene. The chain's CDR3 is CASSRGQDAMSGELFF. The CDR3 nucleotides are TGTGCCAGCAGCCGTGGACAGGACGCAATGTCCGGGGAGCTGTTTTTT.

The chain combines TRBV4-2 with TRBJ1-6; no firm D call. CDR3 length: 16 amino acids. Trimming cost V 0 bases and J 9 bases, with 15 bases left between them. The germline gives CDR1 LGHNA, CDR2 YNFKEQ. DNA of the CDR3: TGTGCCAGCAGCCAAGAAAACGTGGGTAATGCTTCACCCCTCCACTTT. This codes for CASSQENVGNASPLHF.

This clonotype was seen a few times. V usage is TRBV6-1 and J usage is TRBJ2-2; TRBD2 matches at 10 bases. The germline V gene has CDR1 MNHNS and CDR2 SASEGT. The CDR3 has 15 residues. Trimming cost V 5 bases and J 6 bases; bases outside gene matches: 6. CDR3 in amino acids: CASSPQLAGAGELFF. Written as DNA, the CDR3 is TGTGCCAGCAGTCCACAGCTAGCGGGAGCCGGGGAGCTGTTTTTT.

This clonotype was observed a few times. V and J are TRBV20-1 and TRBJ2-1; possibly TRBD2 for D (6 bases). The CDR3 totals 15 residues. Trimming took 1 base from V and 4 from J, leaving 14 bases between them. CDR1 is DFQATT and CDR2 is SNEGSKA in the germline V gene (reference sequence). DNA for the CDR3: TGCAGTGCTAGAGGTCACCGGGACTCATACAATGAGCAGTTCTTC. Translation: CSARGHRDSYNEQFF.

V gene TRBV3-1 combines with J gene TRBJ2-7; TRBD2 matches at 8 bases. Per the germline V gene, CDR1 is LGHDT and CDR2 is YNNKEL (reference sequence). The CDR3 runs 17 residues. The J segment lost 7 bases and the V segment lost 3 bases, leaving 17 bases of the junction unmatched. In DNA, the CDR3 is TGTGCCAGCAGCCAGCGTCCCCTACTAGCGGACGCTTGGGAGCAGTACTTC. Amino acid sequence: CASSQRPLLADAWEQYF.

This chain joins TRBV10-2 and TRBJ2-7, with 10 positions matching TRBD2. With 7 bases clipped from V and 2 bases from J, the junction kept 5 bases outside the gene matches. CDR3 length equals 14 residues. Germline V CDR1 and CDR2: WSHSY, SAAADI. The CDR3, as DNA: TGCGCCAGCATGATAGCGGGAGGTGCCTACGAGCAGTACTTC. It codes for CASMIAGGAYEQYF.

The chain uses TRBV9 and TRBJ1-6, with D perhaps TRBD1 (5 bases). The CDR3 is 16 amino acids. From germline, CDR1 is SGDLS and CDR2 YYNGEE. V lost 0 bases, J lost 5 bases, and 12 bases lay in between. The CDR3, as DNA: TGTGCCAGCAGCGTAGCTGGGACGGGGAATAATTCACCCCTCCACTTT. Its translation is CASSVAGTGNNSPLHF.